The 7 T cell receptor beta chains in this list originate from one sample, sequenced in a study of T cell changes during pregnancy in multiple sclerosis. The repertoire was sequenced with immunoSEQ multiplex PCR; TCRdb's copy has only in-frame clones and lacks some. Found here are tens of thousands of clones, more than 85% of them singletons; the top ten hold under 2%. The sample in question was CD4+ T cells from peripheral blood mononuclear cells, obtained after pregnancy. The receptors derive from a female donor in good health, enrolled as a control in a pregnancy study.

This clone was detected once. The J gene is TRBJ2-1, the V gene TRBV20-1; D uncertain. Deletions cut 4 bases from V and 5 bases from J, with 6 bases between. The CDR3 covers 11 residues. Germline V gene sequence: CDR1 DFQATT, CDR2 SNEGSKA (reference sequence). CDR3 coding DNA: TGCAGTGCTATCAGAAACAATGAGCAGTTCTTC. This sequence encodes CSAIRNNEQFF.

V usage is TRBV5-1 and J usage is TRBJ1-3, with 7 bases matching TRBD1. The CDR3 spans 13 residues. The junction had 0 bases not matched to a gene; V was cut back by 5 bases and J by 1 base. CDR1 is SGHRS and CDR2 is YFSETQ in the germline V gene. The CDR3, as DNA: TGCGCCAGCAGACAGGGGTCTGGAAACACCATATATTTT. Amino acid sequence: CASRQGSGNTIYF.

The chain has TRBV15 and TRBJ2-3, with D perhaps matching TRBD2 (5 bases). The CDR3 consists of 15 residues. The germline V and J ends were trimmed by 1 base and 3 bases, with 11 bases remaining between them. Germline CDR1 and CDR2: LNHNV and YYDKDF (reference sequence). CDR3 sequence reads: CATSRAGLETDTQYF. Here the CDR3 DNA reads TGTGCCACCAGCAGAGCCGGACTCGAGACAGATACGCAGTATTTT.

This rearrangement joins TRBV11-2 to TRBJ1-1, with D possibly matching TRBD1 (6 bases). This CDR3 comprises 14 residues. The germline CDR1 and CDR2 sequences are SGHAT and FQNNGV. V was trimmed by 3 bases and J by 5 bases, leaving 13 bases between them. The CDR3 here is CASSLTAGETEAFF. The CDR3 region has the DNA TGTGCCAGCAGCTTGACGGCAGGGGAGACTGAAGCTTTCTTT. The whole variable domain, remainder taken from reference TRBV11-2 and TRBJ1-1, is EAGVAQSPRYKIIEKRQSVAFWCNPISGHATLYWYQQILGQGPKLLIQFQNNGVVDDSQLPKDRFSAERLKGVDSTLKIQPAKLEDSAVYLCASSLTAGETEAFFGQGTRLTVV.

The genes are TRBV4-2 and TRBJ2-3; possible D gene TRBD1, 6 bases. The CDR3 covers 18 residues. Trimming left V 1 base short and J 4 bases short, with 21 bases between. Per the germline V gene, CDR1 is LGHNA and CDR2 is YNFKEQ. CDR3 DNA: TGTGCCAGCAGCCAAGGGTCCCGGACTGATCACAGGGCAGATACGCAGTATTTT. Translating gives CASSQGSRTDHRADTQYF.

This clone was found once. V and J are TRBV7-2 and TRBJ2-5; D gene ambiguous. Germline-derived CDR1 and CDR2 are SGHTA and FQGNSA. With 0 bases removed from V and 2 bases from J, the gap between germline ends came to 7 bases. This CDR3 region has 14 residues. CDR3 residues: CASSLAISQETQYF. DNA for the CDR3: TGTGCCAGCAGCTTAGCGATCAGTCAAGAGACCCAGTACTTC.

The J gene is TRBJ1-1, the V gene TRBV10-1; possibly TRBD1 for D (6 bases). This CDR3 is built from 17 residues. CDR1 is WNHNN, CDR2 SYGVQD, per germline (reference sequence). With 0 bases removed from V and 7 bases from J, the gap between germline ends came to 21 bases. The CDR3 spells CASSESSIHTGTIEAFF. The CDR3 region has the DNA TGCGCCAGCAGTGAGTCTTCTATTCATACCGGGACAATTGAAGCTTTCTTT.